A single sample is the source of the 28 T cell receptor beta chains below, sequenced in a study of CD8 T cells in Susac syndrome. RNA was extracted with the RNeasy kit, and a quantity of about 0.45 to 1 ug was reverse transcribed using random hexamers. TCRdb reprocessed the immunoSEQ multiplex PCR reads with MiXCR, giving one entry per CDR3 protein. The sample records tens of thousands of distinct CDR3 sequences, 94% being singletons. Material for sequencing was CD8+ T cells from PBMCs. These receptors all stem from a human donor in good health.

This chain links TRBV11-2 with TRBJ2-1; 7 positions match TRBD2. The CDR3 consists of 17 residues. Germline CDR1 SGHAT, CDR2 FQNNGV. Trimming took 4 bases from V and 3 from J; bases not matched to a gene: 12. CDR3 sequence reads: CASSYRSSGGVYNEQFF. The CDR3 coding sequence is TGTGCCAGCAGCTATCGATCTAGCGGAGGAGTCTACAATGAGCAGTTCTTC.

The chain has TRBV29-1 and TRBJ1-1; no clear D. Trimming removed 3 bases at V and 11 bases at J, with 4 bases between. The germline V gene encodes CDR1 SQVTM and CDR2 ANQGSEA. This CDR3 is built from 8 residues. The CDR3: CSVDLAFF. CDR3 nucleotides: TGCAGCGTTGACCTCGCTTTCTTT.

The chain links TRBV4-1 to TRBJ1-1; D is undetermined. CDR3 length: 13 residues. Germline V gene sequence: CDR1 MGHRA, CDR2 YSYEKL. Between the trimmed V and J ends, which lost 3 bases and 3 bases, there was a span of 8 bases. The chain's CDR3 is CASSQGRDTEAFF. As DNA, the CDR3 is TGCGCCAGCAGCCAGGGTAGAGACACTGAAGCTTTCTTT.

V and J are TRBV4-2 and TRBJ1-1, with TRBD1 as a possible D gene (6 bases). Trimming removed 0 bases at V and 3 bases at J, with 11 bases between. The CDR3 is made up of 15 amino acids. Germline V gene lookup returns CDR1 LGHNA and CDR2 YNFKEQ. Here the CDR3 reads CASSQEAGADTEAFF. CDR3 sequence (DNA): TGTGCCAGCAGCCAAGAGGCGGGGGCTGACACTGAAGCTTTCTTT.

The chain joins TRBV2 to TRBJ2-3, with a possible D match to TRBD2 (5 bases). The germline CDR1 and CDR2 sequences are SNHLY and FYNNEI. The CDR3 totals 15 residues. Deletions cut 8 bases from V and 4 bases from J, with 19 bases between. CDR3 amino acids: CASLTRIGSADTQYF. The CDR3, as DNA: TGTGCCAGCCTTACTAGAATTGGATCCGCAGATACGCAGTATTTT. Looking up the rest from reference TRBV2 and TRBJ2-3 gives the full variable domain: EPEVTQTPSHQVTQMGQEVILRCVPISNHLYFYWYRQILGQKVEFLVSFYNNEISEKSEIFDDQFSVERPDGSNFTLKIRSTKLEDSAMYFCASLTRIGSADTQYFGPGTRLTVL.

The chain has TRBV9 and TRBJ2-2; D is tentatively TRBD1 or TRBD2 (5 bases each). V was trimmed by 2 bases and J by 0 bases, leaving 8 bases between them. The CDR3 length is 15 residues. From germline, CDR1 is SGDLS and CDR2 YYNGEE. CDR3: CASSVGTTNTGELFF. In DNA form, the CDR3 reads TGTGCCAGCAGCGTTGGGACCACGAACACCGGGGAGCTGTTTTTT.

CDR3: CASSQGGGGPQHF. DNA of the CDR3: TGCGCCAGCAGCCAAGGGGGGGGTGGGCCCCAGCATTTT. The chain carries TRBV4-1 and TRBJ1-5; a possible D gene is TRBD1 (5 bases). CDR3 size: 13 residues. Germline values: CDR1 MGHRA, CDR2 YSYEKL. Trimming left V 1 base short and J 9 bases short, with 10 bases between.

The chain is built from TRBV6-1 and TRBJ2-1; TRBD2 aligns across 7 bases. The trim removed 6 bases at V and 0 bases at J, leaving 2 bases unmatched. The CDR3 has 14 amino acids. CDR1 and CDR2 (germline): MNHNS, SASEGT. CDR3 sequence reads: CASRGGSSYNEQFF. The CDR3 coding sequence is TGTGCCAGCAGGGGGGGGAGCTCCTACAATGAGCAGTTCTTC.

The V and J genes are TRBV6-5 and TRBJ2-1; TRBD1 might be the D (6 bases). Germline CDR1 is MNHEY and CDR2 is SVGAGI. With 6 bases removed from V and 8 bases from J, the gap between germline ends came to 17 bases. The CDR3 has 14 residues. The CDR3 DNA sequence: TGTGCCAGCAGCTTAACAGGGACGTCGGATGAGCAGTTCTTC. The encoded protein is CASSLTGTSDEQFF.

The rearrangement joins TRBV5-6 to TRBJ2-7; TRBD1 aligns across 9 bases. This CDR3 has 15 residues. Trimming at V came to 5 bases and at J to 3 bases, leaving 9 bases not matched to a gene. CDR1 and CDR2 (germline): SGHDT, YYEEEE. The CDR3 region is CASRHWTGDLYEQYF. The CDR3 nucleotides are TGTGCCAGCAGACATTGGACAGGGGATCTCTACGAGCAGTACTTC.

The count of this clonotype is one. This rearrangement joins TRBV10-3 to TRBJ2-7, with D perhaps matching TRBD1 (5 bases). V lost 6 bases to trimming and J lost 5 bases, with 8 bases between them. Germline loops: CDR1 ENHRY, CDR2 SYGVKD. The CDR3 runs to 11 residues. The CDR3 DNA reads as TGTGCCATCAGAGACAGAAACGAGCAGTACGTC. As protein: CAIRDRNEQYV.

The chain couples TRBV11-2 to TRBJ1-1; D is unresolved. Trimming pared 5 bases from V and 10 bases from J, leaving 8 bases between. Germline CDR1 is SGHAT and CDR2 is FQNNGV. The CDR3 runs 10 residues. The CDR3 coding sequence is TGTGCCAGCAGCGAGGGTGCAGCTTTCTTT. This gives the protein CASSEGAAFF.

This sequence joins TRBV20-1 and TRBJ1-2; D call uncertain. Germline V gives CDR1 DFQATT, CDR2 SNEGSKA (reference sequence). Trimming took 1 base from V and 6 from J, leaving 9 bases between them. The CDR3 runs to 12 residues. CDR3 protein: CSARVGGDGYTF. The CDR3 DNA reads as TGCAGTGCTAGAGTAGGTGGAGATGGCTACACCTTC.

The V and J genes are TRBV20-1 and TRBJ2-7; TRBD1 matches 7 bases. Germline V lookup: CDR1 DFQATT, CDR2 SNEGSKA (reference sequence). The CDR3 spans 13 residues. The junction had 7 bases not matched to a gene; V was cut back by 5 bases and J by 3 bases. Here the CDR3 DNA reads TGCAGTGCTTCTAGGGACAGAGACTACGAGCAGTACGTC. This gives the protein CSASRDRDYEQYV.

This clonotype was seen only a few times. The chain joins TRBV27 to TRBJ2-7, with 8 bases matching TRBD1. CDR3 length: 14 residues. The junction had 8 bases not matched to a gene; V was cut back by 5 bases and J by 5 bases. Germline CDR1 reads MNHEY; CDR2 reads SMNVEV (reference sequence). The CDR3 here is CASSVGQGRDEQYF. The CDR3 DNA reads TGTGCCAGCAGTGTCGGACAGGGAAGGGACGAGCAGTACTTC.

Here the CDR3 reads CASSLGRRGNTEAFF. The CDR3 bases are TGTGCCAGCAGCTTAGGTCGGAGGGGGAACACTGAAGCTTTCTTT. The J gene is TRBJ1-1, the V gene TRBV13, with a weak D call TRBD1 (5 bases). The V gene lost 0 bases and the J gene lost 1 base, with 9 bases spanning the gap. Germline V lookup: CDR1 PRHDT, CDR2 FYEKMQ (reference sequence). The CDR3 totals 15 residues.

This clonotype came up once. This sequence joins TRBV7-9 and TRBJ2-3, with D tentatively TRBD2 (5 bases). Per the germline V gene, CDR1 is SEHNR and CDR2 is FQNEAQ (reference sequence). CDR3 size: 13 residues. With 6 bases removed from V and 6 bases from J, the gap between germline ends came to 13 bases. In nucleotides, the CDR3 is TGTGCCAGCAGGTCCAAACCGGGGGATACGCAGTATTTT. It is translated as CASRSKPGDTQYF. The full variable domain, its missing parts supplied by reference TRBV7-9 and TRBJ2-3, is DTGVSQNPRHKITKRGQNVTFRCDPISEHNRLYWYRQTLGQGPEFLTYFQNEAQLEKSRLLSDRFSAERPKGSFSTLEIQRTEQGDSAMYLCASRSKPGDTQYFGPGTRLTVL.

This clonotype showed up just a few times. This chain connects TRBV5-4 to TRBJ2-7; no definite D call. Germline CDR1 reads SGHNT; CDR2 reads YYREEE (reference sequence). This CDR3 is built from 14 residues. Trimming shortened V by 0 bases and J by 0 bases, and 7 bases separated the two germline ends. The CDR3 region is CASSLGSSSYEQYV. The CDR3 DNA sequence: TGTGCCAGCAGCTTGGGGTCCTCCTCCTACGAGCAGTACGTC.

The chain combines TRBV4-1 with TRBJ2-7; D gene uncertain. The CDR3 spans 13 residues. The germline V gene has CDR1 MGHRA and CDR2 YSYEKL. The ends were cut back, 0 bases at V and 3 bases at J, with 6 bases in the middle. CDR3 residues: CASSQEIIYEQYF. As DNA, the CDR3 is TGCGCCAGCAGCCAAGAGATCATCTACGAGCAGTACTTC.

This rearrangement joins TRBV15 to TRBJ1-1; D remains unclear. CDR1 is LNHNV, CDR2 YYDKDF, per germline (reference sequence). The CDR3 is 14 amino acids. The ends were cut back, 1 base at V and 6 bases at J, with 12 bases in the middle. Here the CDR3 reads CATSRVGLVAEAFF. CDR3 DNA: TGTGCCACCAGCAGAGTGGGCCTTGTCGCTGAAGCTTTCTTT.

V gene TRBV7-9 combines with J gene TRBJ2-3; 10 bases map to TRBD2. The germline V gene encodes CDR1 SEHNR and CDR2 FQNEAQ (reference sequence). Trimming took 2 bases from V and 6 from J; bases not matched to a gene: 8. CDR3 length equals 16 residues. CDR3 sequence reads: CASSLSQRGGPDTQYF. For the CDR3, the DNA is TGTGCCAGCAGCTTATCCCAGCGGGGGGGCCCTGATACGCAGTATTTT.

This clonotype was seen a handful of times. V gene TRBV12-3 or TRBV12-4 combines with J gene TRBJ2-3, with no clear D. This CDR3 is built from 14 residues. The V gene lost 3 bases and the J gene lost 0 bases, with 7 bases spanning the gap. CDR3 nucleotide sequence: TGTGCCAGCAGTTTGACGGCCAGCACAGATACGCAGTATTTT. Its protein product is CASSLTASTDTQYF.

This chain connects TRBV29-1 to TRBJ1-2, with 9 bases fitting TRBD1. Looked up from germline, CDR1 is SQVTM and CDR2 is ANQGSEA. V was clipped by 4 bases and J by 4 bases; unmatched bases: 4. This CDR3 has 13 amino acids. CDR3 sequence: CSVGGTGTYGYTF. The DNA for the CDR3 is TGCAGCGTTGGGGGGACAGGGACCTATGGCTACACCTTC. The entire variable domain, with the rest obtained from reference TRBV29-1 and TRBJ1-2, is as follows: SAVISQKPSRDICQRGTSLTIQCQVDSQVTMMFWYRQQPGQSLTLIATANQGSEATYESGFVIDKFPISRPNLTFSTLTVSNMSPEDSSIYLCSVGGTGTYGYTFGSGTRLTVV.

In its sample, this clonotype was seen a few times. This rearrangement joins TRBV12-3 or TRBV12-4 to TRBJ2-3; 8 bases map to TRBD1. This CDR3 is 13 amino acids long. V gave up 6 bases and J gave up 1 base; unmatched junction bases: 0. The CDR3 reads CASRTGGTDTQYF. CDR3 nucleotide sequence: TGTGCCAGCAGGACAGGGGGCACAGATACGCAGTATTTT.

J is TRBJ2-3 and V is TRBV7-2; D gene unclear. The V end lost 0 bases, the J end lost 2 bases, and 6 bases lay between the germline ends. This CDR3 is built from 14 residues. The germline V gene encodes CDR1 SGHTA and CDR2 FQGNSA. The CDR3 region has the DNA TGTGCCAGCAGCTTAGCGCCGGACACAGATACGCAGTATTTT. Its protein is CASSLAPDTDTQYF. Full variable domain (outside the CDR3, taken from reference TRBV7-2 and TRBJ2-3): GAGVSQSPSNKVTEKGKDVELRCDPISGHTALYWYRQSLGQGLEFLIYFQGNSAPDKSGLPSDRFSAERTGGSVSTLTIQRTQQEDSAVYLCASSLAPDTDTQYFGPGTRLTVL.

The V gene is TRBV24-1, the J gene TRBJ2-1; maybe TRBD2 (5 bases). V shed 1 base and J shed 7 bases, with 13 bases lying between them. Per germline, CDR1 KGHDR and CDR2 SFDVKD. The CDR3 sequence is 15 residues long. For the CDR3, the DNA is TGTGCCACCAGTGATTTCCGGCGGGCGTCTAATGAGCAGTTCTTC. Protein product: CATSDFRRASNEQFF.

This chain uses TRBV27 with TRBJ2-2; perhaps TRBD1 as D (6 bases). The germline V gene has CDR1 MNHEY and CDR2 SMNVEV (reference sequence). The CDR3 is made up of 13 amino acids. V shed 5 bases and J shed 6 bases, with 10 bases lying between them. CDR3 region: CASSQGLAGELFF. Written as DNA, the CDR3 is TGTGCCAGCAGTCAGGGGTTGGCCGGGGAGCTGTTTTTT.

The chain has TRBV30 and TRBJ2-1; possible D gene TRBD1, 7 bases. Trimming shortened V by 3 bases and J by 0 bases, and 15 bases separated the two germline ends. The CDR3 consists of 16 residues. Germline V lookup: CDR1 GTSNPN, CDR2 SVGIG (reference sequence). The DNA of the CDR3 is TGTGCCTGGAGAGAGGAGGGGGCAAGCTCCTACAATGAGCAGTTCTTC. The encoded protein is CAWREEGASSYNEQFF.